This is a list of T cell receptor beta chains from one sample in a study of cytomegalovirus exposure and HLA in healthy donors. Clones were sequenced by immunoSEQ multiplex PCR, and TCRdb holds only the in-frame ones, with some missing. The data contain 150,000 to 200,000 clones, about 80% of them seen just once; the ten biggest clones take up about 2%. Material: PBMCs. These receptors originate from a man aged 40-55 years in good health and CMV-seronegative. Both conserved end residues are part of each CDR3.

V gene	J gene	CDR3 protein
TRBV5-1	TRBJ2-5	CASSLDGVWQGETQYF
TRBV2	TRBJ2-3	CASKNIWGLAGSTDTQYF
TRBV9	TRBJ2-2	CASSVGGNTGELFF
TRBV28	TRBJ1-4	CASSGQLFATNEKLFF
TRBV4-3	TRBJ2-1	CASSQDPGLAGGIAYNEQFF
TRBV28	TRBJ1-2	CASSPLGVDGYTF
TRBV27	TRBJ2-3	CASSFGAGARQDTQYF
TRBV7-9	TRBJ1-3	CASSLSGGPSGNTIYF
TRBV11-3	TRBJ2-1	CASSFREALYNEQFF
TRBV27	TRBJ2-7	CASRTSGSGSGYYEQYF
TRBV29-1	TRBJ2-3	CSVAVSSGSVSTDTQYF
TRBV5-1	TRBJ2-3	CASSLPGHGTDTQYF
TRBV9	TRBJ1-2	CASSALRTAAYGYTF
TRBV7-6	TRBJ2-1	CASSLLGRGLDEQFF
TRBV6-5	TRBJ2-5	CASSPLPTVQETQYF
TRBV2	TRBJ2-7	CASTEGLGNLYEQYF
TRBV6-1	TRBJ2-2	CASGLAGSLTGELFF
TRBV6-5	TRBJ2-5	CASSYSISGVGTQYF
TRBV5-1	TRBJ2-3	CASSRPGRDTQYF
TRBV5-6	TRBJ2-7	CASSFNPGGDYEQYF
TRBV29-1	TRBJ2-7	CSVAVVAGEQYF
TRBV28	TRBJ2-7	CASSLYLGSYEQYF
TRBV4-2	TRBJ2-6	CASSQEGTGGSGANVLTF
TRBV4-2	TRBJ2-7	CASSREAGGPYEQYF
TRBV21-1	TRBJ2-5	CASTRPGTQYF
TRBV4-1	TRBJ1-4	CASSLTPRPGRGEKLFF
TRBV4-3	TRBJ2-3	CASSQEGTGDTQYF
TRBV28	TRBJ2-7	CASSLWPGGSSPEQYF
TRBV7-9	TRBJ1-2	CSSTSWTGVAGNYGYTF
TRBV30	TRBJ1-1	CAWSPFPSAWAFF
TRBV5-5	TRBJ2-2	CASSELEGIGELFF
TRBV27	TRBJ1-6	CASSQQGSNSPLHF
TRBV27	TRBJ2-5	CASATSRQGGETQYF
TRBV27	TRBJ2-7	CASSLIGGSSLEQYF
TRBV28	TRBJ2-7	CASSFTQGGGFYEQYF
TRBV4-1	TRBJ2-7	CASSQGGLGSEQYF
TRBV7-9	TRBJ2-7	CASSPTPTGYEQYF
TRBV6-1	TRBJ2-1	CASRDIAGGHNEQFF
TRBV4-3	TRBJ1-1	CASSLKEGATEAFF
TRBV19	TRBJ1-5	CATRGDRNNQPQHF
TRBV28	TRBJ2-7	CASIRAGGRLSSYEQYF
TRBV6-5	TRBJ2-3	CASSYSRADTQYF